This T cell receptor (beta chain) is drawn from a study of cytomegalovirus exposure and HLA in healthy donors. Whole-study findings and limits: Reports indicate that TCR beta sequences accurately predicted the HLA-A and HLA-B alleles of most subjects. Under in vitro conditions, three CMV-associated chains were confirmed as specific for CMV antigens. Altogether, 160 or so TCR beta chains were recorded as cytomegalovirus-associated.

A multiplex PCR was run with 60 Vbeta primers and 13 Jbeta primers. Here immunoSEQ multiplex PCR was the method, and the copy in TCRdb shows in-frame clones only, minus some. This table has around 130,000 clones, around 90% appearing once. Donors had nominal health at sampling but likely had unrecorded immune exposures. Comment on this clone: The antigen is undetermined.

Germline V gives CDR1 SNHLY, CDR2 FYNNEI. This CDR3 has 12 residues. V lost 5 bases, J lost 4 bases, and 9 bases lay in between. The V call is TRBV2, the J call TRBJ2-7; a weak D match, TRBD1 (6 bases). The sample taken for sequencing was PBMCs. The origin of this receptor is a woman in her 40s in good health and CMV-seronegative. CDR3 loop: CASSRQVYEQYF. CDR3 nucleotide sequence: TGTGCCAGCAGTCGACAGGTTTACGAGCAGTACTTC. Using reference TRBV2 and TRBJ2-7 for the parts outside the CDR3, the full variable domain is EPEVTQTPSHQVTQMGQEVILRCVPISNHLYFYWYRQILGQKVEFLVSFYNNEISEKSEIFDDQFSVERPDGSNFTLKIRSTKLEDSAMYFCASSRQVYEQYFGPGTRLTVT.